The T cell receptor (beta chain) under discussion was sequenced for a study of preoperative IRX-2 immunotherapy in early breast cancer. Repertoires were generated with immunoSEQ multiplex PCR, while TCRdb's copy carries only in-frame clones and drops some. In the table there are tens of thousands of clones, about 75% of which are singletons. The CDR3 runs to 15 residues. The treatment here: preoperative locoregional IRX-2 cytokine immunotherapy. Only a few counts were recorded for this clone. The clonotype was recovered from a human donor with breast cancer. This chain links TRBV1 with TRBJ1-1; TRBD1 is taken as the D call from the table, unchecked against the DNA. TRBV1 is classified as a pseudogene. Material: lymph node tissue, obtained after IRX-2 immunotherapy. The chain's CDR3 is CASSQADREKTEAFF. The CDR3 DNA follows: TGCGCCAGCAGCCAAGCCGACAGGGAAAAGACTGAAGCTTTCTTT.